This TCR beta chain originates from a study of yellow fever vaccine responses in identical twins. TCRdb reanalysed the RT-PCR reads using MiXCR and keeps one entry per CDR3 protein. The sample includes under 6,000 distinct CDR3 sequences, less than 75% of them seen just once. V was shortened by 0 bases and J by 0 bases, with 11 bases between the two germline ends. This CDR3 has 16 amino acids. The germline CDR1 and CDR2 sequences are SGHNT and YENEEA. The rearrangement links TRBV11-3 to TRBJ1-1; D is uncertain. The starting material was T cells from blood (PBMCs), unsorted or a sorted subset (not recorded which), obtained before or after yellow fever vaccination (not recorded which). The TCR comes from a woman aged 18 to 35 who received the yellow fever vaccine. The CDR3 region has the DNA TGTGCCAGCAGCTTAGATACTAGGTCCATGAACACTGAAGCTTTCTTT. The encoded protein is CASSLDTRSMNTEAFF.